One sample yielded the 28 T cell receptor beta chains listed below, sequenced in a study of tissue T cells after allogeneic stem cell transplantation. TCRdb's copy holds only in-frame clones and misses some; the assay was immunoSEQ multiplex PCR. Of fewer than 4,500 clones in the sample, around 66% were seen once. Sequenced here: left colon tissue, sampled at autopsy. All receptors derive from a male donor at least 60 years old with lung cancer.

The J gene is TRBJ2-7, the V gene TRBV6-2 or TRBV6-3; 7 bases agree with TRBD2. CDR3 size: 17 residues. From germline, CDR1 is MNHEY and CDR2 SVGEGT. After removal of 0 bases from V and 6 bases from J, the junction contained 14 bases not matched to a gene. The CDR3 nucleotides read TGTGCCAGCAGTTACTCGCGAGTGACCCAGGGAGGGTTCGAGCAGTACTTC. Protein product: CASSYSRVTQGGFEQYF.

This clone was detected only once. V usage is TRBV7-2 and J usage is TRBJ1-6; possibly TRBD1 for D (5 bases). Trimming pared 7 bases from V and 7 bases from J, leaving 11 bases between. CDR1 is SGHTA and CDR2 is FQGNSA in the germline V gene. CDR3 length: 13 amino acids. CDR3 protein: CASIGAPNSPLHF. The DNA for the CDR3 is TGTGCCAGCATCGGGGCCCCCAATTCACCCCTCCACTTT.

The chain couples TRBV28 to TRBJ2-7; the D gene is possibly TRBD1 (6 bases). Germline values: CDR1 MDHEN, CDR2 SYDVKM. The CDR3 covers 13 residues. Trimming removed 5 bases at V and 3 bases at J, with 11 bases between. The CDR3 DNA reads as TGTGCCAGCAGTATTGACAGGCGCTACGAGCAGTACTTC. Its protein is CASSIDRRYEQYF.

The chain is built from TRBV4-1 and TRBJ2-3; TRBD2 agrees at 12 bases. The V segment lost 4 bases and the J segment 6 bases; nucleotides outside the gene matches: 5. The CDR3 covers 15 residues. Germline V gives CDR1 MGHRA, CDR2 YSYEKL. This CDR3 is CASSLGLAGSDTQYF. The CDR3 nucleotides are TGCGCCAGCAGCCTCGGACTAGCGGGATCGGATACGCAGTATTTT.

There are a few counts of this clone. This chain joins TRBV7-9 and TRBJ1-3; TRBD1 might be the D (6 bases). The CDR3 extends over 15 amino acids. Trimming removed 8 bases from V and 0 bases from J, with 14 bases in between. Germline values: CDR1 SEHNR, CDR2 FQNEAQ (reference sequence). The CDR3 loop is CASAVGGLSGNTIYF. For the CDR3, the DNA is TGTGCCAGCGCAGTCGGGGGGCTCTCTGGAAACACCATATATTTT.

The V gene is TRBV25-1, the J gene TRBJ2-1; the match to TRBD2 covers 9 bases. V shed 4 bases and J 4 bases; nucleotides not matched to a gene: 2. This CDR3 is built from 14 residues. CDR1 and CDR2 (germline): MGHDK, SYGVNS. This CDR3 is CASSASGVYNEQFF. The DNA for the CDR3 is TGTGCCAGCAGTGCTAGCGGGGTGTACAATGAGCAGTTCTTC.

This clone was seen a single time. The V call is TRBV4-2, the J call TRBJ2-6; 7 nucleotides match TRBD1. This CDR3 contains 18 residues. Trimming at V came to 4 bases and at J to 1 base, leaving 10 bases not matched to a gene. Germline assignment: CDR1 LGHNA and CDR2 YNFKEQ. The CDR3 is CASSPPPGQISGANVLTF. CDR3 in DNA: TGTGCCAGCAGCCCCCCGCCGGGACAGATTTCTGGGGCCAACGTCCTGACTTTC.

The V and J genes are TRBV9 and TRBJ2-2; unclear D gene. Trimming cost V 3 bases and J 4 bases, with 13 bases left between them. This CDR3 contains 15 residues. Germline CDR1 SGDLS, CDR2 YYNGEE. The CDR3: CASSDGVSTTGELFF. The CDR3 DNA reads TGTGCCAGCAGCGATGGGGTTTCGACCACCGGGGAGCTGTTTTTT.

V gene TRBV13 combines with J gene TRBJ1-3, with D unresolved. Germline V gene sequence: CDR1 PRHDT, CDR2 FYEKMQ (reference sequence). CDR3 length: 13 amino acids. The V and J ends lost 5 bases and 0 bases respectively, with 5 bases between them. The CDR3 reads CASSVDSGNTIYF. The CDR3 bases are TGTGCCAGCAGCGTAGACTCTGGAAACACCATATATTTT.

This clone occurred a few times. This rearrangement joins TRBV18 to TRBJ1-3; tentatively, D is TRBD1 (5 bases). The CDR3 runs 15 residues. The germline V gene has CDR1 KGHSH and CDR2 LQKENI. V was cut by 6 bases and J by 0 bases, with 12 bases left in between. Here the CDR3 DNA reads TGTGCCAGCTCGGGGGGAGCATTCTCTGGAAACACCATATATTTT. It encodes CASSGGAFSGNTIYF.

This clone is judged large (0.1 to 1%). The V and J genes are TRBV9 and TRBJ2-7, with D unclear. The CDR3 has 15 residues. V was cut by 0 bases and J by 0 bases, with 10 bases left in between. Germline-derived CDR1 and CDR2 are SGDLS and YYNGEE. DNA for the CDR3: TGTGCCAGCAGCGTAGAGTGGCCGAGCTCCTACGAGCAGTACTTC. Protein sequence: CASSVEWPSSYEQYF. Full variable domain (outside the CDR3, taken from reference TRBV9 and TRBJ2-7): DSGVTQTPKHLITATGQRVTLRCSPRSGDLSVYWYQQSLDQGLQFLIQYYNGEERAKGNILERFSAQQFPDLHSELNLSSLELGDSALYFCASSVEWPSSYEQYFGPGTRLTVT.

This sequence joins TRBV7-8 and TRBJ1-5; D is unresolved. The V end lost 7 bases, the J end lost 4 bases, and 14 bases lay between the germline ends. Germline V gene lookup returns CDR1 SGHVS and CDR2 FQNEAQ. This CDR3 is built from 14 residues. DNA for the CDR3: TGTGCCAGCAATGAGAAGGGATTGAATCAGCCCCAGCATTTT. It codes for CASNEKGLNQPQHF.

This sequence joins TRBV9 and TRBJ2-5; 10 positions agree with TRBD2. This CDR3 contains 18 residues. CDR1 SGDLS and CDR2 YYNGEE come from the germline V gene. The V gene end was trimmed by 0 bases and the J gene end by 2 bases; junction bases not matched to a gene: 10. The CDR3 here is CASSVGAGLAESQETQYF. DNA of the CDR3: TGTGCCAGCAGCGTAGGGGCTGGACTAGCGGAGTCACAAGAGACCCAGTACTTC.

The chain couples TRBV5-5 to TRBJ2-7; the D gene could be TRBD1 or TRBD2 (5 bases each). This CDR3 has 15 amino acids. Germline-derived CDR1 and CDR2 are SGHKS and YYEKEE (reference sequence). V gave up 4 bases and J gave up 1 base, with 15 bases separating them. Here the CDR3 reads CASSEPGRMSYEQYF. CDR3 nucleotides: TGTGCCAGCAGCGAACCGGGACGGATGTCCTACGAGCAGTACTTC.

This chain links TRBV6-4 with TRBJ2-6; TRBD1 is a possible D gene (5 bases). V was pared by 4 bases and J by 0 bases, with 10 bases between. CDR1 is MRHNA, CDR2 SNTAGT, per germline. The CDR3 is 16 residues long. The CDR3 sequence: CASSGQSASGANVLTF. In DNA form, the CDR3 reads TGTGCCAGCAGTGGACAGAGTGCCTCTGGGGCCAACGTCCTGACTTTC.

This sequence joins TRBV3-1 (or the pseudogene TRBV3-2) and TRBJ2-1; maybe TRBD1 (5 bases). The germline CDR1 and CDR2 sequences are LGHDT and YNNKEL (reference sequence). V gave up 3 bases and J gave up 6 bases, with 12 bases separating them. This CDR3 region has 14 residues. Here the CDR3 reads CASSHRQYGNEQFF. The CDR3 coding sequence is TGTGCCAGCAGCCACCGACAGTACGGCAATGAGCAGTTCTTC.

By its share, this clone is large (0.1 to 1%). V usage is TRBV13 and J usage is TRBJ1-1; D gene unclear. The CDR3 is 14 residues long. The V end was cut by 0 bases, the J end by 7 bases, with 12 bases between. Germline CDR1 reads PRHDT; CDR2 reads FYEKMQ (reference sequence). CDR3 protein: CASSLGRQTIEAFF. DNA of the CDR3: TGTGCCAGCAGCTTAGGTCGTCAGACGATTGAAGCTTTCTTT.

This clone was seen just once. V usage is TRBV2 and J usage is TRBJ2-5, with D perhaps given as TRBD1 or TRBD2 (5 bases each). CDR1 is SNHLY, CDR2 FYNNEI, per germline. CDR3 length equals 13 residues. The V end lost 1 base, the J end lost 7 bases, and 10 bases lay between the germline ends. The CDR3 coding sequence is TGTGCCAGCAGTGAAGATCGGGGCGGGACCCAGTACTTC. This gives the protein CASSEDRGGTQYF.

The rearrangement uses TRBV30 and TRBJ1-1; D may be TRBD1 (5 bases). Germline CDR1 is GTSNPN and CDR2 is SVGIG (reference sequence). This CDR3 has 12 amino acids. V lost 0 bases to trimming and J lost 9 bases, with 11 bases between them. The CDR3 spells CAWSVVGTKAFF. The CDR3 nucleotides read TGTGCCTGGAGTGTGGTAGGGACCAAAGCTTTCTTT.

As DNA, the CDR3 is TGTGCCAGTAGTCTAGTGAACACTGAAGCTTTCTTT. Translating it yields CASSLVNTEAFF. V usage is TRBV9 and J usage is TRBJ1-1; unclear D gene. Germline V gene data show CDR1 as SGDLS and CDR2 as YYNGEE. V lost 8 bases, J lost 0 bases, and 8 bases lay in between. The CDR3 loop spans 12 amino acids.

This clone is classed as medium-sized (0.01 to 0.1%). CDR3 loop: CASSPPGLAGGGETQYF. CDR3 DNA: TGTGCCAGCAGCCCCCCGGGACTAGCGGGAGGTGGAGAGACCCAGTACTTC. The rearrangement uses TRBV7-2 and TRBJ2-5, with TRBD2 matching 15 bases. Germline loops: CDR1 SGHTA, CDR2 FQGNSA. V was pared by 5 bases and J by 4 bases, with 8 bases of the junction left unmatched. This CDR3 is built from 17 residues.

The V gene is TRBV7-6, the J gene TRBJ2-3; no clear D gene. The germline V gene encodes CDR1 SGHVS and CDR2 FNYEAQ. The CDR3 has 14 amino acids. V was pared by 0 bases and J by 1 base, with 5 bases between. Written as DNA, the CDR3 is TGTGCCAGCAGCTTAGCGGGCCGCACAGATACGCAGTATTTT. This encodes CASSLAGRTDTQYF.

This chain links TRBV3-1 (or the pseudogene TRBV3-2) with TRBJ2-7; 10 bases agree with TRBD1. CDR3 length: 15 amino acids. Trimming removed 4 bases from V and 7 bases from J; junction bases left unmatched: 10. Germline-derived CDR1 and CDR2 are LGHDT and YNNKEL (reference sequence). CDR3 region: CASSPGTGEGREQYF. As DNA, the CDR3 is TGTGCCAGCAGCCCGGGGACAGGGGAGGGACGGGAGCAGTACTTC.

This sequence joins TRBV18 and TRBJ2-1; 7 bases line up with TRBD2. CDR1 is KGHSH, CDR2 LQKENI, per germline. This CDR3 comprises 15 residues. J lost 0 bases, V lost 1 base, and 0 bases had no gene match. CDR3: CASSPRGSSYNEQFF. CDR3 in DNA: TGTGCCAGCTCACCACGCGGGAGCTCCTACAATGAGCAGTTCTTC.

The CDR3 DNA reads as TGTGCCAGCAGCCCCGTTCGCCGGGTCCCCTACGAGCAGTACTTC. Translation gives CASSPVRRVPYEQYF. The chain links TRBV7-6 to TRBJ2-7; D ambiguous. Per the germline V gene, CDR1 is SGHVS and CDR2 is FNYEAQ. The CDR3 runs 15 residues. The germline V and J ends were trimmed by 5 bases and 2 bases, with 16 bases remaining between them.

CDR3 residues: CASSPRPTNYGYTF. The CDR3 region has the DNA TGTGCCAGCAGCCCAAGACCCACTAACTATGGCTACACCTTC. V and J are TRBV28 and TRBJ1-2; D gene uncertain. Trimming shortened V by 6 bases and J by 0 bases, and 11 bases separated the two germline ends. Looked up from germline, CDR1 is MDHEN and CDR2 is SYDVKM. The CDR3 is 14 residues long.

The chain uses TRBV7-6 and TRBJ2-7; D may match TRBD1 or TRBD2 (7 bases each). This CDR3 comprises 18 residues. Germline CDR1 reads SGHVS; CDR2 reads FNYEAQ. V shed 5 bases and J shed 0 bases, with 23 bases lying between them. The CDR3 reads CASSPEPSGGGSSYEQYF. CDR3 nucleotides: TGTGCCAGCAGCCCGGAGCCTAGCGGAGGGGGCAGCTCCTACGAGCAGTACTTC. The whole variable domain, remainder taken from reference TRBV7-6 and TRBJ2-7, is GAGVSQSPRYKVTKRGQDVALRCDPISGHVSLYWYRQALGQGPEFLTYFNYEAQQDKSGLPNDRFSAERPEGSISTLTIQRTEQRDSAMYRCASSPEPSGGGSSYEQYFGPGTRLTVT.

In this sample, this clone turned up a few times. The chain carries TRBV24-1 and TRBJ2-5, with 7 bases lining up with TRBD2. Germline V lookup: CDR1 KGHDR, CDR2 SFDVKD. Germline trimming cut 7 bases from V and 3 bases from J; bases unmatched to any gene: 10. CDR3 length equals 15 residues. The DNA of the CDR3 is TGTGCCACCAGAAAAAAACTAGCGAAGAAAGAGACCCAGTACTTC. Encoded protein: CATRKKLAKKETQYF.